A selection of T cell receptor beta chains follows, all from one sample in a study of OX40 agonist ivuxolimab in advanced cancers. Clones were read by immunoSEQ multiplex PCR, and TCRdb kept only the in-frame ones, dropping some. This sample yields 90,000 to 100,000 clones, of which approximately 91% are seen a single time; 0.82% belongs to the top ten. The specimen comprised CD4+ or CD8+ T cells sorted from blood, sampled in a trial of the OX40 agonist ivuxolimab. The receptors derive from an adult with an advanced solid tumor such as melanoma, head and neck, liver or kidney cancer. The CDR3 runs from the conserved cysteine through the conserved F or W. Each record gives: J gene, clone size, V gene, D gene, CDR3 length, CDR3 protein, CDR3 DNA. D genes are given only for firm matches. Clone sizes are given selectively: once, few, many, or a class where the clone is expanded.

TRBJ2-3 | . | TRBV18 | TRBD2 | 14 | CASSPGGRADTQYF | TGTGCCAGCTCACCGGGAGGGCGGGCAGATACGCAGTATTTT
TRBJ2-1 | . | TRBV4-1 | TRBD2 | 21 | CASSLTGGGLAGISSYNEQFF | TGCGCCAGCAGCCTGACAGGAGGGGGACTAGCGGGAATAAGCTCCTACAATGAGCAGTTCTTC
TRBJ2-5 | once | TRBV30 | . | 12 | CAWEGGGETQYF | TGTGCCTGGGAAGGGGGAGGAGAGACCCAGTACTTC
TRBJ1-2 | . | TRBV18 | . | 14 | CASSPLDGNYGYTF | TGTGCCAGCTCACCTTTGGACGGGAACTATGGCTACACCTTC
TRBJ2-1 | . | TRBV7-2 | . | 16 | CASSLGRGFSYNEQFF | TGTGCCAGCAGCTTAGGCAGGGGATTCTCCTACAATGAGCAGTTCTTC
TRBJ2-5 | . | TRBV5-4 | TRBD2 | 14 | CASSLRREGETQYF | TGTGCCAGCAGCTTGCGGCGGGAGGGGGAGACCCAGTACTTC
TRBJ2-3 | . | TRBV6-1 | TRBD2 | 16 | CASSEMASGNPDTQYF | TGTGCCAGCAGTGAAATGGCTAGCGGGAATCCAGATACGCAGTATTTT
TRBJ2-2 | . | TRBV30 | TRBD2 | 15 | CAWSGTSGNTGELFF | TGTGCCTGGAGTGGGACTAGCGGGAACACCGGGGAGCTGTTTTTT
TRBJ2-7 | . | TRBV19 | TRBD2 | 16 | CASSRGTSGFSYEQYF | TGTGCCAGTAGCCGGGGGACTAGCGGGTTCTCCTACGAGCAGTACTTC
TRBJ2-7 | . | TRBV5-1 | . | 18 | CASSLNPGTPGRSYEQYF | TGCGCCAGCAGCTTGAATCCGGGGACCCCGGGACGGAGCTACGAGCAGTACTTC
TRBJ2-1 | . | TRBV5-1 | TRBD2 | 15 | CASSLVAGNYNEQFF | TGCGCCAGCAGCTTGGTAGCGGGAAACTACAATGAGCAGTTCTTC
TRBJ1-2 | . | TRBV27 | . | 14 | CASSPLRWNYGYTF | TGTGCCAGCTCCCCCCTTAGATGGAACTATGGCTACACCTTC
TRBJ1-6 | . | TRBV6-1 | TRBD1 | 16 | CASSARDRGRGSPLHF | TGTGCCAGCAGTGCCCGGGACAGGGGGCGAGGATCACCCCTCCACTTT
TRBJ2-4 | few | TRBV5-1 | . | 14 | CASSFGQTVNIQYF | TGCGCCAGCAGTTTCGGACAGACCGTAAACATTCAGTACTTC
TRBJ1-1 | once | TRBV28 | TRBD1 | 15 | CASSNTGTGFTEAFF | TGTGCCAGCAGTAACACCGGGACAGGCTTCACTGAAGCTTTCTTT
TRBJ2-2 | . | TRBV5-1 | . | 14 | CASSFGGPTGELFF | TGCGCCAGCAGCTTCGGAGGGCCCACCGGGGAGCTGTTTTTT
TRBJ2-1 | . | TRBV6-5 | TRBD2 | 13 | CASRREGTNEQFF | TGTGCCAGCAGGCGGGAGGGCACGAATGAGCAGTTCTTC
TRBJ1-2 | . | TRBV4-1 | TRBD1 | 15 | CASSQAGGASYGYTF | TGCGCCAGCAGCCAAGCAGGGGGCGCGTCCTATGGCTACACCTTC
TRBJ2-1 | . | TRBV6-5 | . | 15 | CASSLGGIIYNEQFF | TGTGCCAGTTCCCTTGGAGGCATAATTTACAATGAGCAGTTCTTC
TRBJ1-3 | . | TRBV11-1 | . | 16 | CASSHRDGSSGNTIYF | TGTGCCAGCAGCCATCGGGACGGGAGCTCTGGAAACACCATATATTTT
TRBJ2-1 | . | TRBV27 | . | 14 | CASSWGGPNNEQFF | TGTGCCAGCAGTTGGGGTGGGCCAAACAATGAGCAGTTCTTC
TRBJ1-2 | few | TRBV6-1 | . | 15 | CASRMATLSNYGYTF | TGTGCCAGCCGAATGGCTACCCTTTCTAACTATGGCTACACCTTC